Shown below are 14 T cell receptor beta chains from a single sample sequenced in a study of molecular identifiers for immune sequencing clone quantification. TCRdb re-called the PCR reads with MiXCR, one entry per CDR3 protein. The sample carries tens of thousands of distinct CDR3 sequences, roughly 21% recorded once. The sequenced sample was naive CD8+ T cells from blood, with Jurkat cell RNA spiked in. Documented subset: FACS-sorted CD8+CD4-CCR7+CD45RA+ naive T cells. Source of these receptors: a human donor in good health. Some libraries in this study had Jurkat cell RNA spiked in.

The table lists this clonotype with a few counts. V usage is TRBV6-2 or TRBV6-3 and J usage is TRBJ2-2; TRBD1 is a possible D gene (6 bases). V gave up 6 bases and J gave up 1 base, with 15 bases separating them. This CDR3 has 16 amino acids. CDR1 and CDR2 from the germline V gene are MNHEY and SVGEGT. The DNA of the CDR3 is TGTGCCAGCAGCGACACAGGGATCGGGAACACCGGGGAGCTGTTTTTT. Translated, it gives CASSDTGIGNTGELFF.

This rearrangement joins TRBV14 to TRBJ1-1, with D possibly TRBD1 on 5 matching bases. Trimming left V 5 bases short and J 4 bases short, with 17 bases between. The germline gives CDR1 SGHDN, CDR2 FVKESK. This CDR3 comprises 15 residues. CDR3 nucleotides: TGTGCCAGCAGCAGAAACCTTAGGGGAGGCACTGAAGCTTTCTTT. It is translated as CASSRNLRGGTEAFF.

This clonotype has at least ten counts. The chain uses TRBV25-1 and TRBJ2-2, with 7 bases lining up with TRBD2. This CDR3 comprises 14 residues. Germline lookup yields CDR1 MGHDK and CDR2 SYGVNS. J gave up 10 bases and V 6 bases, and 11 bases lay outside the gene matches. This chain's CDR3 is CASSSRETPVELFF. CDR3 coding DNA: TGTGCCAGCAGCTCGCGGGAGACGCCGGTGGAGCTGTTTTTT.

This clonotype was counted a few times. The genes are TRBV9 and TRBJ2-5, with 7 bases that match TRBD1. The J segment lost 1 base and the V segment lost 0 bases, leaving 3 bases of the junction unmatched. The germline CDR1 and CDR2 sequences are SGDLS and YYNGEE. The CDR3 runs 15 residues. The CDR3 here is CASSVGRGFQETQYF. CDR3 coding DNA: TGTGCCAGCAGCGTAGGCAGGGGGTTCCAAGAGACCCAGTACTTC.

This clonotype was recorded many times. The chain employs TRBV15 and TRBJ2-7; TRBD1 matches at 8 bases. This CDR3 has 15 amino acids. CDR1 and CDR2 from the germline V gene are LNHNV and YYDKDF (reference sequence). V was pared by 3 bases and J by 3 bases, with 7 bases of the junction left unmatched. The CDR3 is CATSSGRGQVYEQYF. The CDR3 nucleotides read TGTGCCACCAGCAGTGGCAGGGGGCAGGTCTACGAGCAGTACTTC.

The table lists this clonotype with many counts. Here the CDR3 reads CATSPYPGTSGGVQYF. The CDR3 DNA follows: TGTGCCACCAGCCCCTATCCTGGGACTAGCGGGGGAGTGCAGTACTTC. This chain joins TRBV15 and TRBJ2-7; 14 bases align to TRBD2. Germline V gives CDR1 LNHNV, CDR2 YYDKDF (reference sequence). The CDR3 sequence is 16 residues long. The ends lost 5 bases at V and 9 bases at J; junction bases unmatched: 12.

In its sample, this clonotype was seen a few times. The chain combines TRBV19 with TRBJ1-2; the D gene is possibly TRBD1 (5 bases). CDR3 length: 13 residues. V dropped 11 bases and J dropped 3 bases, with 16 bases sitting between them. Germline V gene lookup returns CDR1 LNHDA and CDR2 SQIVND (reference sequence). As DNA, the CDR3 is TGTGCCTCGGAACCGGGGCTTTACTATGGCTACACCTTC. This encodes CASEPGLYYGYTF.

Many counts were recorded for this clonotype. This sequence joins TRBV6-6 and TRBJ2-7; D ambiguous. Germline assignment: CDR1 MNHNY and CDR2 SVGAGI (reference sequence). This CDR3 has 14 residues. Trimming took off 4 bases at V and 2 bases at J, with 12 bases between the two ends. The CDR3 region is CASSSRSGAYEQYF. The CDR3 coding sequence is TGTGCCAGCAGTTCAAGATCAGGTGCCTACGAGCAGTACTTC.

This clonotype was seen ten or more times. The chain links TRBV29-1 to TRBJ2-2; TRBD1 matches at 7 bases. This CDR3 spans 19 amino acids. V gave up 0 bases and J gave up 2 bases; unmatched junction bases: 15. The germline V gene encodes CDR1 SQVTM and CDR2 ANQGSEA. The DNA of the CDR3 is TGCAGCGTTGAAGAATCCGGAGAGACAGGGCTGGATAACACCGGGGAGCTGTTTTTT. This translates into CSVEESGETGLDNTGELFF.

As regards this clonotype: A much larger clone differs by one base, so this may be a read error. The chain recombines TRBV7-9 with TRBJ2-1; maybe TRBD2 (6 bases). CDR3 length: 15 amino acids. Germline-derived CDR1 and CDR2 are SEHNR and FQNEAQ (reference sequence). This CDR3 reads CANSATSGLYNEQFF. CDR3 nucleotides: TGTGCCAACAGCGCTACCTCGGGACTGTACAATGAGCAGTTCTTC.

There are many counts of this clonotype. The V call is TRBV4-3, the J call TRBJ1-1, with a weak D call TRBD1 (6 bases). CDR3 size: 16 residues. With 2 bases removed from V and 3 bases from J, the gap between germline ends came to 16 bases. Germline V gives CDR1 LGHNA, CDR2 YSLEER. The chain's CDR3 is CASSQHFQGLYTEAFF. DNA for the CDR3: TGCGCCAGCAGCCAACATTTTCAGGGGCTGTACACTGAAGCTTTCTTT.

This clonotype was seen ten or more times. CDR3 sequence (DNA): TGTGCCAGCAGCCACTCTGGGGCCAACGTCCTGACTTTC. It yields the protein CASSHSGANVLTF. The chain joins TRBV14 to TRBJ2-6; no firm D call. CDR3 length: 13 amino acids. CDR1 is SGHDN and CDR2 is FVKESK in the germline V gene. Deletions cut 3 bases from V and 0 bases from J, with 0 bases between.

Ten or more counts support this clonotype. This sequence joins TRBV5-1 and TRBJ2-7; D not resolved. This CDR3 is built from 15 residues. V lost 1 base and J 4 bases, leaving 15 bases between the germline ends. Germline-derived CDR1 and CDR2 are SGHRS and YFSETQ. CDR3 region: CASSLSSGPGYEQYF. In DNA form, the CDR3 reads TGCGCCAGCAGCTTGTCATCCGGCCCCGGTTACGAGCAGTACTTC.

This clonotype was recorded many times. This chain joins TRBV6-6 and TRBJ2-1, with D possibly being TRBD1 or TRBD2 (5 bases each). V lost 5 bases, J lost 4 bases, and 9 bases lay in between. The CDR3 has 13 residues. CDR1 is MNHNY, CDR2 SVGAGI, per germline (reference sequence). The CDR3: CASSPWGYNEQFF. The CDR3, as DNA: TGTGCCAGCAGTCCCTGGGGGTACAATGAGCAGTTCTTC.